Included here is one TCR beta chain sequence, with context. Its antigen is not identified. Germline trimming cut 0 bases from V and 8 bases from J; bases unmatched to any gene: 12. The CDR3 sequence is 17 residues long. CDR1 and CDR2 from the germline V gene are SGHDN and FVKESK. Drawing of blood for sampling happened at baseline, at cycle 4 day 1, and at cycle 7 day 1. This entry belongs to a study of OX40 agonist ivuxolimab in advanced cancers. At the level of the study: Patients assigned to dose escalation were diagnosed with hepatocellular carcinoma, melanoma, renal cell or head and neck cancer. Participants, 82.7% male, averaged approximately 65 years of age, ranging from about 20 to 80. Study-level points and caveats: In CD8+ T cells, expanded clones were on average more numerous than in CD4+.

Sequenced by immunoSEQ multiplex PCR; TCRdb stores in-frame clones only, minus some. The top ten hold roughly 30% of the sample, which has tens of thousands of clones, around 85% seen once. The TCR sequence derives from an adult with an advanced solid tumor such as melanoma, head and neck, liver or kidney cancer. This chain uses TRBV14 with TRBJ1-2; the match to TRBD1 covers 10 bases. This material consisted of CD4+ or CD8+ T cells sorted from blood, taken in a trial of the OX40 agonist ivuxolimab. For the CDR3, the DNA is TGTGCCAGCAGCCAAGAGTTCGACAGGGGGCCCGGGCTCGGCTACACCTTC. Its protein is CASSQEFDRGPGLGYTF.